The rows below give T cell receptor beta chains drawn from one sample of a study of regulatory T cells in long-lasting Graves disease. TCRdb fed the multiplex PCR reads into MiXCR, producing one record per CDR3 protein. The table has approximately 470,000 distinct CDR3 sequences, around 16% seen once; the top ten hold more than 10%. This sample also belongs to another study, concerning T cells in Graves' hyperthyroidism and ophthalmopathy.

The starting material was peripheral blood mononuclear cells (PBMCs), obtained at new diagnosis, from a patient treated with antithyroid drugs. The receptor set was obtained from a man in his forties or fifties with Graves disease. The CDR3 runs from the conserved cysteine through the conserved F or W. The D gene is left open where the match is weak. Rows may omit the clone size; those that give it use once, few, many or a size class.

>TRBJ1-2|.|15|TRBV5-5|TRBD1
TGTGCCAGCAGCCGGGGGGACAGAGATAACTATGGCTACACCTTC
CASSRGDRDNYGYTF
>TRBJ2-5|many|15|TRBV2|TRBD2
TGTGCCAGCAGGGGACTACGGTCCCCACAAGAGACCCAGTACTTC
CASRGLRSPQETQYF
>TRBJ2-3|few|15|TRBV19|TRBD2
TGTGCCAGTAGGGCAGCGGGAGGGCCCACAGATACGCAGTATTTT
CASRAAGGPTDTQYF
>TRBJ1-1|many|16|TRBV28|.
TGTGCCAGCAGACCCGGTGGGGTTGGGGGGAACACTGAAGCTTTCTTT
CASRPGGVGGNTEAFF
>TRBJ2-7|many|13|TRBV6-2/TRBV6-3|.
TGTGCCAGCAGTTTCGGGAAGGTTCGGGAGCAGTACTTC
CASSFGKVREQYF
>TRBJ1-5|many|18|TRBV20-1|.
TGCAGTGCTAGAGTTCGTTGGGTGGCGCCGTATAGCAATCAGCCCCAGCATTTT
CSARVRWVAPYSNQPQHF
>TRBJ2-5|.|17|TRBV6-1|TRBD2
TGTGCCAGCAGCTCGGGACTAGCGGGAGGGGTACAAGAGACCCAGTACTTC
CASSSGLAGGVQETQYF
>TRBJ1-1|many|15|TRBV2|.
TGTGCCAGCCTCCCTATGGTTAGACTGAACACTGAAGCTTTCTTT
CASLPMVRLNTEAFF
>TRBJ2-1|few|14|TRBV7-9|.
TGTGCCAGCAGCTTAGAGGTGGTATGGGATGAGCAGTTCTTC
CASSLEVVWDEQFF
>TRBJ1-2|many|15|TRBV3-1|TRBD1
TGTGCCAGCAGCCAACGACAGGGAGGTTTCTATGGCTACACCTTC
CASSQRQGGFYGYTF
>TRBJ2-4|.|14|TRBV27|TRBD1
TGTGCCAGCAGTTCTCCAGGGGGTGGGGACATTCGGTACTTC
CASSSPGGGDIRYF
>TRBJ2-3|.|16|TRBV5-6|.
TGTGCCAGCAGCTTCGGAGGGCCAAGTGGTAGGGATACGCAGTATTTT
CASSFGGPSGRDTQYF
>TRBJ2-7|many|15|TRBV11-2|.
TGTGCCAGCAGCCCCCCGGTGCAGGCGCTCTACGAGCAGTACTTC
CASSPPVQALYEQYF
>TRBJ1-2|.|14|TRBV12-5|.
TGTGCTAGTGGTTCGTCACTGGGGTTGAGTGGCTACACCTTC
CASGSSLGLSGYTF
>TRBJ2-1|many|19|TRBV29-1|TRBD1
TGCAGCGTTACCTGGACAGGGCTTGGACCGAGGATATCCTACAATGAGCAGTTCTTC
CSVTWTGLGPRISYNEQFF
>TRBJ2-7|few|14|TRBV28|.
TGTGCCAGCAGTACGCCCCGGCGGACCCCGGGGCAGTACTTC
CASSTPRRTPGQYF
>TRBJ2-1|.|16|TRBV12-3/TRBV12-4|.
TGTGCCAGCAGTACGGGACGGGTGAGCTCCTACAATGAGCAGTTCTTC
CASSTGRVSSYNEQFF
>TRBJ2-1|many|14|TRBV20-1|TRBD2
TGCAGTGCTAGGGGGTTGGTGGGAGGGTATGAGCAGTTCTTC
CSARGLVGGYEQFF
>TRBJ1-5|.|14|TRBV28|TRBD1
TGTGCCAGCGGGACAGACAGGGGGAATCAGCCCCAGCATTTT
CASGTDRGNQPQHF
>TRBJ2-1|.|14|TRBV9|.
TGTTCCAGCAGCGCTTTAGCCAGAGACAATGAGCAGTTCTTC
CSSSALARDNEQFF
>TRBJ2-3|few|15|TRBV7-8|TRBD1
TGTGCCAGCAGCCGCCTTGGACAGGCCACAGATACGCAGTATTTT
CASSRLGQATDTQYF
>TRBJ2-7|many|12|TRBV2|TRBD1
TGTGCCAGCAACGGACAGGGCTACGAGCAGTACTTC
CASNGQGYEQYF
>TRBJ2-2|.|15|TRBV20-1|.
TGCAGTGCTAGAAGGGGAAACACCAACACCGGGGAGCTGTTTTTT
CSARRGNTNTGELFF
>TRBJ2-3|many|15|TRBV7-2|.
TGTGCCAGCAGCTTAGGACGAACGAGGTCAGATACGCAGTATTTT
CASSLGRTRSDTQYF
>TRBJ2-3|many|19|TRBV6-5|TRBD2
TGTGCCAGCAGTTACTTGCCTCGACTAGCGGGAGGGAGAGCAGATACGCAGTATTTT
CASSYLPRLAGGRADTQYF
>TRBJ2-3|.|14|TRBV19|TRBD1
TGTGCCAGTATTGGGACAGGGAGCACAGATACGCAGTATTTT
CASIGTGSTDTQYF
>TRBJ2-7|.|13|TRBV29-1|.
TGCAGCATTGGACTAGGGGGCTCCTACGAGCAGTACTTC
CSIGLGGSYEQYF
>TRBJ2-7|many|14|TRBV12-3/TRBV12-4|.
TGTGCCAGCAGATCGACAGGTTTTGGCTACGAGCAGTACTTC
CASRSTGFGYEQYF
>TRBJ1-4|few|11|TRBV12-3/TRBV12-4|.
TGTGCCAGCAGTTTCAGGGAAAAACTGTTTTTT
CASSFREKLFF
>TRBJ2-1|many|15|TRBV18|TRBD2
TGTGCCAGCTCACCCGTGACTAGCGGAAAAATCGAGCAGTTCTTC
CASSPVTSGKIEQFF
>TRBJ1-2|.|15|TRBV19|TRBD1
TGTGCCAGTAGTAGACCCGGGACAGCTAACTATGGCTACACCTTC
CASSRPGTANYGYTF
>TRBJ1-1|many|15|TRBV11-2|TRBD1
TGTGCCAGCAGCTTTGCCGGGACAGGGGGCTCTGAAGCTTTCTTT
CASSFAGTGGSEAFF
>TRBJ1-2|many|13|TRBV5-1|TRBD1
TGTGCCAGCAGCCATGACAGGGACTATGGCTACACCTTC
CASSHDRDYGYTF
>TRBJ2-2|.|15|TRBV19|.
TGTGCCAGTAGTACGAGTTCCAGTTGGATCGGGGAGCTGTTTTTT
CASSTSSSWIGELFF
>TRBJ1-1|.|14|TRBV19|.
TGTGCCAGTAACCTATGGAACATGAACACTGAAGCTTTCTTT
CASNLWNMNTEAFF
>TRBJ2-7|many|16|TRBV20-1|.
TGCAGTGCTAGAGCAGGGAATAGCGGAAGATCTCCCGTGCAGTACTTC
CSARAGNSGRSPVQYF